This passage covers 7 T cell receptor beta chains from one sample sequenced in a study of cytomegalovirus exposure and HLA in healthy donors. In the PCR, 60 Vbeta and 13 Jbeta primers were used. The repertoire was sequenced with immunoSEQ multiplex PCR; TCRdb's copy has only in-frame clones and lacks some. Its table records about 51,000 clones. The sequenced material came from PBMCs. The receptors derive from a man aged 40-55 years in good health and CMV-seropositive.

The genes are TRBV6-5 and TRBJ2-3; 8 bases map to TRBD2. V gave up 6 bases and J gave up 0 bases; unmatched junction bases: 2. The CDR3 runs 14 residues. From germline, CDR1 is MNHEY and CDR2 SVGAGI. The DNA of the CDR3 is TGTGCCAGCAGCGGGGGGGCTAGCACAGATACGCAGTATTTT. Translated: CASSGGASTDTQYF.

This chain uses TRBV7-9 with TRBJ2-7; TRBD1 matches 7 bases. The CDR3 length is 13 residues. The trim removed 4 bases at V and 4 bases at J, leaving 4 bases unmatched. Germline loops: CDR1 SEHNR, CDR2 FQNEAQ (reference sequence). The CDR3 protein is CASSSGQNYEQYF. The CDR3 DNA sequence: TGTGCCAGCAGCTCGGGACAGAATTACGAGCAGTACTTC.

The genes are TRBV7-9 and TRBJ2-7; D gene unclear. Germline V lookup: CDR1 SEHNR, CDR2 FQNEAQ (reference sequence). The CDR3 covers 12 residues. Trimming cost V 5 bases and J 4 bases, with 9 bases left between them. The CDR3 sequence is CASSRQTYEQYF. As DNA, the CDR3 is TGTGCCAGCAGCCGACAAACGTACGAGCAGTACTTC.

The chain joins TRBV19 to TRBJ2-1; D unresolved. CDR3 size: 11 residues. V was pared by 2 bases and J by 10 bases, with 6 bases between. Germline-derived CDR1 and CDR2 are LNHDA and SQIVND (reference sequence). In DNA form, the CDR3 reads TGTGCCAGTAGTATACTGCAGGAGCAGTTCTTC. Its protein is CASSILQEQFF.

This chain connects TRBV30 to TRBJ1-3, with no clear D. This CDR3 has 15 residues. V lost 2 bases and J 0 bases, leaving 11 bases between the germline ends. Germline CDR1 and CDR2: GTSNPN and SVGIG (reference sequence). In DNA, the CDR3 is TGTGCCTGGAGTACCCACAGTCTCTCTGGAAACACCATATATTTT. As protein: CAWSTHSLSGNTIYF.

This chain links TRBV6-1 with TRBJ2-1; D might be TRBD2 (7 bases). V shed 8 bases and J shed 6 bases, with 17 bases lying between them. There are 14 residues in the CDR3. Looked up from germline, CDR1 is MNHNS and CDR2 is SASEGT. CDR3 DNA: TGTGCCAGCGGAAGGGGGGGCGACCTCAATGAGCAGTTCTTC. Its protein is CASGRGGDLNEQFF.

The chain links TRBV19 to TRBJ2-5; 7 bases fit TRBD1. This CDR3 is built from 13 residues. J gave up 4 bases and V 5 bases, and 4 bases lay outside the gene matches. In germline, CDR1 is LNHDA, CDR2 SQIVND (reference sequence). The DNA of the CDR3 is TGTGCCAGTAGTCGAGGGGGCTCAGAGACCCAGTACTTC. Protein: CASSRGGSETQYF.